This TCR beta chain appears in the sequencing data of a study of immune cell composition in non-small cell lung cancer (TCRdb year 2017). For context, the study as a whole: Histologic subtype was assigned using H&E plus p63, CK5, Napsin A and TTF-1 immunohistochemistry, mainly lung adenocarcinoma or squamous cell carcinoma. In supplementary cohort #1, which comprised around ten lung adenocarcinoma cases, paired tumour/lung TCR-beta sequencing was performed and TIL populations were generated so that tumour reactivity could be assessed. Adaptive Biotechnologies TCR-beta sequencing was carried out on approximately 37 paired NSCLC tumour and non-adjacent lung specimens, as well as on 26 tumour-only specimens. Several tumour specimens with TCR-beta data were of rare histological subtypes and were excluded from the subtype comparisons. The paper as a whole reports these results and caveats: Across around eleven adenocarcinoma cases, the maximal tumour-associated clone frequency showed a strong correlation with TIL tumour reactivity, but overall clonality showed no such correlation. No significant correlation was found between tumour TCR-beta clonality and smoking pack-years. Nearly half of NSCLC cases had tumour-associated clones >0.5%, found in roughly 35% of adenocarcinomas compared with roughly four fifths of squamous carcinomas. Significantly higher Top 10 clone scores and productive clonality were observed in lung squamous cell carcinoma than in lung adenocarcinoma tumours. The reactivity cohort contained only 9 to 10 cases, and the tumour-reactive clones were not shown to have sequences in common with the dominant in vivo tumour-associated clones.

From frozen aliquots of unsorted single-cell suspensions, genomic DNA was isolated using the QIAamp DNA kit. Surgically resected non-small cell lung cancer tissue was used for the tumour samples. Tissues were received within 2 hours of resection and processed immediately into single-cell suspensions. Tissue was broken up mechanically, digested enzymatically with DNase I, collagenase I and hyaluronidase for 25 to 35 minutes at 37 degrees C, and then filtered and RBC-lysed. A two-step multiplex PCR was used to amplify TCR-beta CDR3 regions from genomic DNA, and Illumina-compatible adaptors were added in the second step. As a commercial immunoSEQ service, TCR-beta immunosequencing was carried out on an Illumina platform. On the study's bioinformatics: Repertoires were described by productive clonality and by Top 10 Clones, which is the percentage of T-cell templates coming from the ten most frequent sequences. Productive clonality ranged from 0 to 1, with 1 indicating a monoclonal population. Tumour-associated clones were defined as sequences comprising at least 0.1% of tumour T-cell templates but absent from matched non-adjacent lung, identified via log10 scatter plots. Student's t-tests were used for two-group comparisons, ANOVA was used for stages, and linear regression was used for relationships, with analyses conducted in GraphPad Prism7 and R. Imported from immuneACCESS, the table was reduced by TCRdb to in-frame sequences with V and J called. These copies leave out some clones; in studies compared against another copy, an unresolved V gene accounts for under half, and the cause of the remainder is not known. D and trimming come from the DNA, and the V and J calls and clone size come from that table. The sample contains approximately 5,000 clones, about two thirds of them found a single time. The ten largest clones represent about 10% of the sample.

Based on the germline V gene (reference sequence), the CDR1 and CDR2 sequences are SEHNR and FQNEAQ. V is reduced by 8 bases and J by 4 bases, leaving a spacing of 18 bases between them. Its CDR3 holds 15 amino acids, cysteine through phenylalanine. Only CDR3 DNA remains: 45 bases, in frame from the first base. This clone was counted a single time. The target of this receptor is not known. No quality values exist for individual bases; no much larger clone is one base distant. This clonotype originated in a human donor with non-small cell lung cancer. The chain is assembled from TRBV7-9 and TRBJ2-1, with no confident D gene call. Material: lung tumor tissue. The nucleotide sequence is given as TGTGCCAGCGTGGAGTTGTCAGATCAGTACAATGAGCAGTTCTTC. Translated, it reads CASVELSDQYNEQFF.